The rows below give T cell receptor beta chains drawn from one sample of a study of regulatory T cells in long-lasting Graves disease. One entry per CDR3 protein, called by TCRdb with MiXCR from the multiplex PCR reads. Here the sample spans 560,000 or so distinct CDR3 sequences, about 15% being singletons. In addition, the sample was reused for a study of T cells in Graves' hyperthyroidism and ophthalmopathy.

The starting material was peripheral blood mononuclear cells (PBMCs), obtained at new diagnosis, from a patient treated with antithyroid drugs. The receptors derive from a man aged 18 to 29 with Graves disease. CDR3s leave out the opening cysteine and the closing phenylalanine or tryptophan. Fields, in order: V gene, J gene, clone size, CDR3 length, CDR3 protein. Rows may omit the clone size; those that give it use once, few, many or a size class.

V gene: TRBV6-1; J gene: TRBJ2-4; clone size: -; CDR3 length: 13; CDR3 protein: ASSNANGAKNIQY
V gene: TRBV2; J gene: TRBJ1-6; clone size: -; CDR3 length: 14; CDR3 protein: ASSEGTGVSGSPLH
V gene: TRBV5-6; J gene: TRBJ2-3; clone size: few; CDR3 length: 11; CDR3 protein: ASSLHDADTQY
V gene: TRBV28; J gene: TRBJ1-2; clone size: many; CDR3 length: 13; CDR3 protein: ASSRHPGDSYGYT
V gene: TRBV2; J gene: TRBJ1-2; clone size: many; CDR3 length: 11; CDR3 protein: ASHTRREGGYT
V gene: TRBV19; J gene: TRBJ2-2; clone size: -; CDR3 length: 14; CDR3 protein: ASSILLAGATGELF
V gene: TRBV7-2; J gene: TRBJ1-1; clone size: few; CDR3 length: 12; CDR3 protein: ASSPSARGTEAF
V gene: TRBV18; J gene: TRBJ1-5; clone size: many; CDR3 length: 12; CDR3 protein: ASSQGAGNQPQH
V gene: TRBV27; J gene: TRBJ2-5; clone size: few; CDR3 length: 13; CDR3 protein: ASSLRRRGRETQY
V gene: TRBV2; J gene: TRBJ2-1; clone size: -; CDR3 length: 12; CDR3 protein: ARIQGTVDNEQF
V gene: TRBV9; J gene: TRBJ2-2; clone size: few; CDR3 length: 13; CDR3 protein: ASSVRDRSIGELF
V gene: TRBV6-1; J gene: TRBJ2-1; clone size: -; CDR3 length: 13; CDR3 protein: ASSQSGGIYNEQF
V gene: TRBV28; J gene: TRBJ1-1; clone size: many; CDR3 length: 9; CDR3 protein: ASRRSIQAF
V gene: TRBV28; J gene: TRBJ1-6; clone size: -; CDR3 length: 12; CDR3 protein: ASSFFGINSPLH
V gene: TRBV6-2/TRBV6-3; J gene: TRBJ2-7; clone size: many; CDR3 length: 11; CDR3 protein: ASSAGLAYEQY
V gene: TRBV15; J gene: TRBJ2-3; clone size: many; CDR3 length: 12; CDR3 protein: ATSLDLSTDTQY
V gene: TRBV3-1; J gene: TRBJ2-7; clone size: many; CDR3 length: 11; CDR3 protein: ASSQLPSYEQY
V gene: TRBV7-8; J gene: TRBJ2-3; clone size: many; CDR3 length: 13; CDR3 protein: ASSPWPEGRDTQY
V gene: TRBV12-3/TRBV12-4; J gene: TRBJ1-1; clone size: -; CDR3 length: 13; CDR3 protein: ASSTLDRLDTEAF
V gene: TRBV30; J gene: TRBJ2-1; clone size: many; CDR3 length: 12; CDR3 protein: ARSSGRALNEQF
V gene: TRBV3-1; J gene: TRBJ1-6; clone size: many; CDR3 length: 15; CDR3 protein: ASSQEAPDRVNSPLH
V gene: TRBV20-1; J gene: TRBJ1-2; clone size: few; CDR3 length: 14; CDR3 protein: SARDSGGPANYGYT
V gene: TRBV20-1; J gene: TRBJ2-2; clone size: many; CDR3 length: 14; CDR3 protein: SASDVARRRTGELF
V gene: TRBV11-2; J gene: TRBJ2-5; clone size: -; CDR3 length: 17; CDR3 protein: ASTPDPRAGLPISGTQY
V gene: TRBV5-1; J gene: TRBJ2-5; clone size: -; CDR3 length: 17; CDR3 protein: ASSFTRSPPGHFQETQY
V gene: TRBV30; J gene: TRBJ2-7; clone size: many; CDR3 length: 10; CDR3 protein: AWSEDSYEQY
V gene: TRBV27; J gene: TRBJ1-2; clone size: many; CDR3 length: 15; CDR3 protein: ASSSTPGTPLAYGYT
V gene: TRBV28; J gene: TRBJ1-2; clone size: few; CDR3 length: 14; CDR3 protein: ASSLYPKGQVYGYT
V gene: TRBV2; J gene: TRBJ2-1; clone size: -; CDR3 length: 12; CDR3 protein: ASCSGRGHNEQF
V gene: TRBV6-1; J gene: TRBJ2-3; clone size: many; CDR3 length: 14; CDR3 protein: ASRRGQGVFSDTQY
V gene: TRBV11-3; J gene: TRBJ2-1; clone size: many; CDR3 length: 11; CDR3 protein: ASSLAGDGEQF
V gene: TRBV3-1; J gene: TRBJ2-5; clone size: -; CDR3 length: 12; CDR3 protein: ASSPLSRLETQY
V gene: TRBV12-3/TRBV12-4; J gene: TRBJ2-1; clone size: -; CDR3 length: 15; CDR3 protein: ASSFSSGGRSYNEQF
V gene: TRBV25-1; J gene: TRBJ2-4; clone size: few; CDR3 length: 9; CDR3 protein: ASKGGTIQY
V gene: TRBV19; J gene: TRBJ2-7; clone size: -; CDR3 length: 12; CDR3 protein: ATAPAGGNYEQY
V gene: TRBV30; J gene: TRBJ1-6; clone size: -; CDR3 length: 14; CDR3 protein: AWSVPGGGPNSPLH
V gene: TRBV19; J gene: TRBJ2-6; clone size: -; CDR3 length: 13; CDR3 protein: ASKFYSSGANVLT
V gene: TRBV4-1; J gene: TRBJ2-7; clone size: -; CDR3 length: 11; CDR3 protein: ASSQLYSYEQY
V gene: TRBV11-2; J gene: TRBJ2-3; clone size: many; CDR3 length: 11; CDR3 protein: ASSFHEADTQY
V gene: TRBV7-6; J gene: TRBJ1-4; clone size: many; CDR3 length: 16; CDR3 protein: ASSLAGGDGATNEKLF
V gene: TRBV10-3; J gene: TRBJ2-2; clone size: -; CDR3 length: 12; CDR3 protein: AIGLAGKAGELF
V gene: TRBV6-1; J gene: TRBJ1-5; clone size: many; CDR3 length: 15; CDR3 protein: ASTEDRPEIGNQPQH
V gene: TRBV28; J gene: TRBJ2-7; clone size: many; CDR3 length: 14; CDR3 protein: ASSPMGGSGSYEQY
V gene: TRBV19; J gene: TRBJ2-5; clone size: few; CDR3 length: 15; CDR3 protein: ASSTQRGQGTGETQY
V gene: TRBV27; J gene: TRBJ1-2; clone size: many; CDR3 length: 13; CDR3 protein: ASSLDSGLLLGYT
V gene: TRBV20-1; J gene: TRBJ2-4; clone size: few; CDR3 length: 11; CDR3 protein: SGAGVAKNIQY
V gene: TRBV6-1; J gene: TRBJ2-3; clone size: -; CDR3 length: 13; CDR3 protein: ASSSGLAGIGTQY
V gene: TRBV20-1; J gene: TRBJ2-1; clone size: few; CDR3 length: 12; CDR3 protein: SAPGLAGVGEQF
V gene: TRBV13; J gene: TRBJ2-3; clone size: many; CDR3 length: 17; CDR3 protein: ASSFRTSGTPYRTDTQY
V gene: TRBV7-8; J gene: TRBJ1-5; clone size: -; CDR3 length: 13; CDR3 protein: ASSPAGGRNQPQH
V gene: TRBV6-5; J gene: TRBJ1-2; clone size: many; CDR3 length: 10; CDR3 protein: ASSSAERQYT
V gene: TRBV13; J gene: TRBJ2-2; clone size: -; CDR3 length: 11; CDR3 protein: ASSLESTGELF
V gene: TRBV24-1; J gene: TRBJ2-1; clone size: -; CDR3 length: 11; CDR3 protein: ATSEQVRNEQF
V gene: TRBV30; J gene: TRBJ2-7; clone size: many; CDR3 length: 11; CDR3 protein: AWSVDSPYEQY
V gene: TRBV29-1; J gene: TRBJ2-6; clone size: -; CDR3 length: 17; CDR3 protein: SVNDRGSTLGSGANVLT